Below, 23 T cell receptor beta chains from the same sample are listed, as sequenced in a study of lymphopenia after photon versus proton radiotherapy. The table came from immunoSEQ multiplex PCR; TCRdb's copy has only in-frame clones and leaves some out. Counted here are around 7,300 clones, roughly 93% occurring once; the ten biggest clones make up 1.5% to 2%. The material sequenced was peripheral blood, taken from a patient treated with photon-based radiotherapy. Receptors originate from a woman between 50 and 59 years old with cholangiocarcinoma.

This chain links TRBV5-1 with TRBJ1-4; unclear D gene. The germline V gene encodes CDR1 SGHRS and CDR2 YFSETQ. V was trimmed by 5 bases and J by 6 bases, leaving 11 bases between them. The CDR3 contains 13 residues. The CDR3, as DNA: TGCGCCAGCAGGGAGCGGGAAGATGAAAAACTGTTTTTT. This translates into CASREREDEKLFF. Looking up the rest from reference TRBV5-1 and TRBJ1-4 gives the full variable domain: KAGVTQTPRYLIKTRGQQVTLSCSPISGHRSVSWYQQTPGQGLQFLFEYFSETQRNKGNFPGRFSGRQFSNSRSEMNVSTLELGDSALYLCASREREDEKLFFGSGTQLSVL.

This chain links TRBV28 with TRBJ1-2; D gene uncertain. V was shortened by 3 bases and J by 4 bases, with 18 bases between the two germline ends. In germline, CDR1 is MDHEN, CDR2 SYDVKM. The CDR3 extends over 16 amino acids. The CDR3 sequence is CASSLIGSRLPYGYTF. The CDR3 DNA is TGTGCCAGCAGTTTGATCGGGTCTAGGCTACCCTATGGCTACACCTTC.

V gene TRBV19 combines with J gene TRBJ1-6, with TRBD1 matching 8 bases. The CDR3 extends over 16 amino acids. V dropped 9 bases and J dropped 3; count of bases not matched to a gene: 10. Germline V CDR1 and CDR2: LNHDA, SQIVND (reference sequence). The CDR3 sequence is CASTGRDRRYNSPLHF. As DNA, the CDR3 is TGTGCCAGCACCGGCCGGGACAGGCGCTATAATTCACCCCTCCACTTT. Drawing the rest from reference TRBV19 and TRBJ1-6, the complete variable domain is DGGITQSPKYLFRKEGQNVTLSCEQNLNHDAMYWYRQDPGQGLRLIYYSQIVNDFQKGDIAEGYSVSREKKESFPLTVTSAQKNPTAFYLCASTGRDRRYNSPLHFGNGTRLTVT.

This chain joins TRBV2 and TRBJ1-2, with D perhaps matching TRBD1 (5 bases). Germline assignment: CDR1 SNHLY and CDR2 FYNNEI. There are 13 residues in the CDR3. The CDR3 DNA is TGTGCATTAAGCAGGGAACCGTCATATGGCTACACCTTC. This codes for CALSREPSYGYTF.

This clone came up once. This chain links TRBV19 with TRBJ1-1; 10 bases fit TRBD1. V lost 8 bases and J lost 1; bases outside the gene matches: 4. This CDR3 has 14 residues. CDR1 LNHDA and CDR2 SQIVND come from the germline V gene (reference sequence). CDR3 DNA: TGTGCCAGTCGGGGACAGGGGAAGAACACTGAAGCTTTCTTT. Protein product: CASRGQGKNTEAFF.

The chain couples TRBV7-2 to TRBJ1-5; D gene uncertain. Germline assignment: CDR1 SGHTA and CDR2 FQGNSA. The CDR3 totals 14 residues. The V and J ends lost 3 bases and 5 bases respectively, with 11 bases between them. The CDR3 sequence is CASSFSDEDQPQHF. The CDR3 DNA reads TGTGCCAGCAGCTTTTCGGACGAGGATCAGCCCCAGCATTTT.

The chain has TRBV7-8 and TRBJ1-2; D gene ambiguous. Trimming took 2 bases from V and 2 from J, leaving 9 bases between them. CDR1 and CDR2 (germline): SGHVS, FQNEAQ. This CDR3 has 14 amino acids. CDR3 loop: CASSLNVKNYGYTF. In nucleotides, the CDR3 is TGTGCCAGCAGCTTAAATGTCAAAAACTATGGCTACACCTTC.

The chain employs TRBV7-8 and TRBJ1-4; unclear D gene. This CDR3 spans 15 amino acids. From germline, CDR1 is SGHVS and CDR2 FQNEAQ. V was clipped by 1 base and J by 0 bases, with 6 bases between them. Here the CDR3 reads CASSLGQATNEKLFF. The CDR3 DNA reads as TGTGCCAGCAGCTTAGGCCAGGCAACTAATGAAAAACTGTTTTTT.

The chain uses TRBV4-2 and TRBJ1-4, with 9 bases that match TRBD1. Losses at the gene ends were 2 bases for V and 4 bases for J; bases not matched to a gene: 5. Germline CDR1 and CDR2: LGHNA and YNFKEQ. The CDR3 sequence is 16 residues long. The CDR3 reads CASSQPGTGINEKLFF. The CDR3 nucleotides are TGTGCCAGCAGCCAACCTGGGACAGGGATTAATGAAAAACTGTTTTTT.

The gene calls are TRBV19 and TRBJ1-1, with D hard to call. The germline V gene encodes CDR1 LNHDA and CDR2 SQIVND (reference sequence). CDR3 size: 11 residues. With 3 bases removed from V and 5 bases from J, the gap between germline ends came to 4 bases. CDR3 protein: CASSIGTEAFF. The CDR3, as DNA: TGTGCCAGTAGTATTGGGACTGAAGCTTTCTTT.

This clone was seen just once. The chain is built from TRBV5-5 and TRBJ1-2; a possible D gene is TRBD1 (5 bases). The length of the CDR3 is 13 residues. Germline V gene data show CDR1 as SGHKS and CDR2 as YYEKEE (reference sequence). V shed 4 bases and J shed 4 bases, with 11 bases lying between them. CDR3 nucleotides: TGTGCCAGCAGCATCCGGGGCCTCTATGGCTACACCTTC. It codes for CASSIRGLYGYTF.

This rearrangement joins TRBV2 to TRBJ1-2; D gene ambiguous. Per the germline V gene, CDR1 is SNHLY and CDR2 is FYNNEI. Trimming cost V 6 bases and J 5 bases, with 19 bases left between them. This CDR3 has 15 residues. CDR3 residues: CASSPGPDARYGYTF. The CDR3 DNA is TGTGCCAGCAGCCCCGGACCCGACGCCAGATATGGCTACACCTTC.

The V gene is TRBV7-2, the J gene TRBJ2-1; the D gene is possibly TRBD1 (6 bases). The CDR3 spans 13 residues. V lost 5 bases and J 8 bases, leaving 13 bases between the germline ends. Germline values: CDR1 SGHTA, CDR2 FQGNSA. CDR3 nucleotides: TGTGCCAGCAGCATAGGACAGAGGGATGAGCAGTTCTTC. It specifies CASSIGQRDEQFF. The variable domain in full, completed from reference TRBV7-2 and TRBJ2-1, reads GAGVSQSPSNKVTEKGKDVELRCDPISGHTALYWYRQSLGQGLEFLIYFQGNSAPDKSGLPSDRFSAERTGGSVSTLTIQRTQQEDSAVYLCASSIGQRDEQFFGPGTRLTVL.

CDR3 amino acids: CASSITKDRTSRANVLTF. In DNA, the CDR3 is TGCGCCAGCAGTATCACTAAAGATCGCACAAGTCGGGCCAACGTCCTGACTTTC. This rearrangement joins TRBV10-1 to TRBJ2-6; D remains unclear. Trimming took 5 bases from V and 5 from J, leaving 22 bases between them. CDR1 is WNHNN and CDR2 is SYGVQD in the germline V gene (reference sequence). The CDR3 is made up of 18 amino acids.

This clone has a handful of counts. Here the CDR3 DNA reads TGTGCCAGCAGCCATCTACGGGGGTGGAACTATGGCTACACCTTC. Translating it yields CASSHLRGWNYGYTF. V and J are TRBV14 and TRBJ1-2, with D maybe TRBD1 (5 bases). V lost 3 bases and J 2 bases, leaving 13 bases between the germline ends. Germline V gives CDR1 SGHDN, CDR2 FVKESK. This CDR3 contains 15 residues.

This chain joins TRBV7-2 and TRBJ1-1; no reliable D call. The length of the CDR3 is 12 residues. CDR1 and CDR2 (germline): SGHTA, FQGNSA. Trimming removed 1 base from V and 6 bases from J, with 6 bases in between. The DNA of the CDR3 is TGTGCCAGCAGCTTAGTGGTGTCTGAAGCTTTCTTT. Translated: CASSLVVSEAFF. Complete variable domain (other parts from reference TRBV7-2 and TRBJ1-1): GAGVSQSPSNKVTEKGKDVELRCDPISGHTALYWYRQSLGQGLEFLIYFQGNSAPDKSGLPSDRFSAERTGGSVSTLTIQRTQQEDSAVYLCASSLVVSEAFFGQGTRLTVV.

This clone is a singleton in its sample. The rearrangement uses TRBV29-1 and TRBJ2-3; D could derive from TRBD1 or TRBD2 (6 bases each). In germline, CDR1 is SQVTM, CDR2 ANQGSEA. The CDR3 totals 14 residues. V dropped 8 bases and J dropped 3 bases, with 18 bases sitting between them. The CDR3 DNA reads as TGCAGCACAAAACGGGGGCTCGCGACAGATACGCAGTATTTT. It is translated as CSTKRGLATDTQYF.

The chain has TRBV19 and TRBJ1-1, with D unclear. The V and J ends lost 3 bases and 0 bases respectively, with 8 bases between them. The CDR3 is made up of 14 amino acids. CDR1 and CDR2 from the germline V gene are LNHDA and SQIVND (reference sequence). DNA of the CDR3: TGTGCCAGTAGTATCAGGATAGTGAACACTGAAGCTTTCTTT. Its translation is CASSIRIVNTEAFF. The whole variable domain, filled in from reference TRBV19 and TRBJ1-1, reads DGGITQSPKYLFRKEGQNVTLSCEQNLNHDAMYWYRQDPGQGLRLIYYSQIVNDFQKGDIAEGYSVSREKKESFPLTVTSAQKNPTAFYLCASSIRIVNTEAFFGQGTRLTVV.

The gene calls are TRBV4-3 and TRBJ1-1; D is unresolved. This CDR3 contains 15 residues. Germline V gene data show CDR1 as LGHNA and CDR2 as YSLEER. Trimming left V 0 bases short and J 5 bases short, with 13 bases between. CDR3 DNA: TGCGCCAGCAGCCAAGACTCGGGGTTGGATACTGAAGCTTTCTTT. Its translation: CASSQDSGLDTEAFF.

This clone was counted once. The chain joins TRBV7-2 to TRBJ2-7; 11 bases align to TRBD2. Germline CDR1 is SGHTA and CDR2 is FQGNSA. The CDR3 length is 14 residues. Unmatched junction bases numbered 3, after V lost 3 bases and J lost 5 bases. CDR3 protein: CASSFSGGADEQYF. In DNA form, the CDR3 reads TGTGCCAGCAGCTTTAGCGGGGGGGCCGACGAGCAGTACTTC. The whole variable domain, remainder taken from reference TRBV7-2 and TRBJ2-7, is GAGVSQSPSNKVTEKGKDVELRCDPISGHTALYWYRQSLGQGLEFLIYFQGNSAPDKSGLPSDRFSAERTGGSVSTLTIQRTQQEDSAVYLCASSFSGGADEQYFGPGTRLTVT.

CDR3 DNA sequence: TGTGCCAGCAGTGAAGTGGCAGCTTACAATGAGCAGTTCTTC. Its translation: CASSEVAAYNEQFF. The J gene is TRBJ2-1, the V gene TRBV6-1; unclear D gene. Germline CDR1 and CDR2: MNHNS and SASEGT. The CDR3 length is 14 residues. V lost 1 base, J lost 4 bases, and 8 bases lay in between.

The J gene is TRBJ2-7, the V gene TRBV9; the D is unclear. The CDR3 has 15 residues. Germline loops: CDR1 SGDLS, CDR2 YYNGEE. Trimming removed 0 bases at V and 0 bases at J, with 10 bases between. The CDR3 bases are TGTGCCAGCAGCGTAGACGGAAGGAGCTCCTACGAGCAGTACTTC. Translating gives CASSVDGRSSYEQYF.

The chain links TRBV18 to TRBJ1-2; D uncertain. Per germline, CDR1 KGHSH and CDR2 LQKENI. With 3 bases removed from V and 8 bases from J, the gap between germline ends came to 13 bases. This CDR3 region has 13 residues. The CDR3 sequence is CASSPSNFGGYTF. The CDR3 region has the DNA TGTGCCAGCTCACCGTCCAATTTCGGCGGCTACACCTTC.